Described below is a single T cell receptor (beta chain) sequence and its context. No antigen is known for it. Trimming cost V 2 bases and J 7 bases, with 11 bases left between them. Germline CDR1 is LGHNA and CDR2 is YSLEER. The CDR3 has 14 amino acids. The protocol was immunoSEQ multiplex PCR, while the TCRdb copy is restricted to in-frame clones and leaves out a portion. The repertoire includes around 35,000 clones, around 94% of them detected once, and roughly 25% sits in the top ten. The source of the sample is a study of T cell clones after liver transplantation. Study details: Draws occurred before transplant, before withdrawal, and after complete or failed withdrawal. Study conclusions and caveats: Graft donor-reactive T cells possibly entered the graft instead of undergoing deletion.

This TCR came from a human patient who received a liver transplant. The graft donor may have given rise to some T cells. The rearrangement links TRBV4-3 to TRBJ2-2; no firm D call. This material consisted of CD8+ T cells from blood, taken 12 months after liver transplant. In DNA, the CDR3 is TGCGCCAGCAGCCAAAGGATTCCTGGCGGGGAGCTGTTTTTT. Translation gives CASSQRIPGGELFF.